This TCR beta chain stems from a study of metastatic and nonmetastatic thyroid tumors. Study-level information: Repertoires were compared across blood and tumor or nodule tissue from malignant and benign thyroid patients.

The CDR3 has 17 amino acids. J lost 5 bases, V lost 3 bases, and 9 bases had no gene match. Per germline, CDR1 KGHDR and CDR2 SFDVKD. This clone was counted between two and nine times. Its specificity is unknown. Study observations and caveats: Malignant thyroid tumors reportedly had TCR beta diversity that was significantly higher than in benign nodules, in blood and tumor.

Patients had received no treatment of any kind before thyroid surgery. Original data processing: The distant-metastasis classifier for papillary thyroid cancer was built from CDR3 differences across clinicopathological groups. TCRdb re-clonotyped the PCR reads through MiXCR. V and J calls and clone size were set by TCRdb, not the authors. The sample includes tens of thousands of clones, roughly a quarter of them seen just once. The chain links TRBV24-1 to TRBJ2-4; TRBD2 matches at 10 bases. This TCR was sampled from a male donor with papillary thyroid cancer or a benign thyroid nodule (not recorded which). Some clones in this sample may be carry-over from other donors' samples. Sequencing was done on a sample of blood. For the CDR3, the DNA is TGTGCCACCAGTGATACGGGTCTAGCGGGAGTTCAAAACATTCAGTACTTC. It translates to CATSDTGLAGVQNIQYF.